The clone carrying this TCR beta chain is a singleton in its sample. These data are taken from a study of blood T cell repertoires in COVID-19. Trimming at V came to 6 bases and at J to 5 bases, leaving 6 bases not matched to a gene. This CDR3 spans 13 amino acids. Clones were sequenced by immunoSEQ multiplex PCR, and TCRdb holds only the in-frame ones, with some missing. This table holds under 300,000 clones, about 79% found once. The TCR comes from a woman aged 35 to 49 who had recovered from COVID-19. The V call is TRBV12-3 or TRBV12-4, the J call TRBJ1-2, with 7 bases identical to TRBD1. Sequencing input: peripheral blood. The CDR3 region is CASSNTGEYGYTF. CDR3 bases: TGTGCCAGCAGCAATACAGGGGAATATGGCTACACCTTC.